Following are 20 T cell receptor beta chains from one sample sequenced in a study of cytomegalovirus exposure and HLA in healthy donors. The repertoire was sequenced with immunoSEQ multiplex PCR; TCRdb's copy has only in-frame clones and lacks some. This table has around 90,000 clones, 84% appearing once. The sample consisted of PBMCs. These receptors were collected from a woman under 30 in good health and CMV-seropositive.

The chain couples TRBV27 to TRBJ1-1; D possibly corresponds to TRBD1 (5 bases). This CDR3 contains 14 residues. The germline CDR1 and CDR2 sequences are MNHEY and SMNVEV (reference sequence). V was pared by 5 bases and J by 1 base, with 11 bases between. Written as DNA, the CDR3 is TGTGCCAGCAGTCCCGGAGGGGCGAACACTGAAGCTTTCTTT. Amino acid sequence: CASSPGGANTEAFF.

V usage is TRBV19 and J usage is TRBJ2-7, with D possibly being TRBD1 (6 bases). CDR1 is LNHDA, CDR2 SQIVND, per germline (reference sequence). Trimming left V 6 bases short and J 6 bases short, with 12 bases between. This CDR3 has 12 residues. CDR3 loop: CASSTTGFEQYF. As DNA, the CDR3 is TGTGCCAGTAGCACCACAGGGTTCGAGCAGTACTTC.

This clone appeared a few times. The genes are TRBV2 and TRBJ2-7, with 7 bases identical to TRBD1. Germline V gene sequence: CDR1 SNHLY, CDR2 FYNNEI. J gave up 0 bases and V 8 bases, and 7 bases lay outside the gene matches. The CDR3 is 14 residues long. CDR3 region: CASRGQASSYEQYF. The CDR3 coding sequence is TGTGCCAGCCGAGGACAGGCCAGCTCCTACGAGCAGTACTTC.

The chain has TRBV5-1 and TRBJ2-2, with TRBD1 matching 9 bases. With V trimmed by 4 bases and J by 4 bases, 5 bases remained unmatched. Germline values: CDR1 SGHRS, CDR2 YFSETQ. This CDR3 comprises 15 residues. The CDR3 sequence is CASSIRQGVTGELFF. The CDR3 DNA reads TGCGCCAGCAGCATCCGACAGGGGGTCACCGGGGAGCTGTTTTTT.

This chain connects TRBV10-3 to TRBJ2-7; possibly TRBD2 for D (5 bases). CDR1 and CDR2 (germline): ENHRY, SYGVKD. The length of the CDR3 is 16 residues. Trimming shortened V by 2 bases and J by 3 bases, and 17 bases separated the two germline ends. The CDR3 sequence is CAISERGELGSYEQYF. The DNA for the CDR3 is TGTGCCATCAGTGAGCGGGGAGAACTGGGTAGCTACGAGCAGTACTTC.

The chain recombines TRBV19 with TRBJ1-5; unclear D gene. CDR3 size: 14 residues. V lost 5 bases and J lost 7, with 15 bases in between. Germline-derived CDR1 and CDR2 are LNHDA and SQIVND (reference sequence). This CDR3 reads CASSPFGGGQPQHF. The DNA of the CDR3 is TGTGCCAGTAGTCCCTTTGGTGGAGGGCAGCCCCAGCATTTT.

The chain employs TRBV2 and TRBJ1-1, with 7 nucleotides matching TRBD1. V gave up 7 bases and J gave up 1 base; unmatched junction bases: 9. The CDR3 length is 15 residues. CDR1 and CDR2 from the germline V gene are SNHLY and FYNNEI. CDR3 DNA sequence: TGTGCCAGCAAGTTAGTTGGGACAGCGAACACTGAAGCTTTCTTT. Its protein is CASKLVGTANTEAFF.

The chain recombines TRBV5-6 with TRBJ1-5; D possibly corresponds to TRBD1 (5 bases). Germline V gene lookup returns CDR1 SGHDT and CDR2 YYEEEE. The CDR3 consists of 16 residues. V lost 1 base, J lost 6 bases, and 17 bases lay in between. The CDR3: CASSLYEARVGQPQHF. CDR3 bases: TGTGCCAGCAGCTTGTACGAGGCCAGGGTTGGTCAGCCCCAGCATTTT.

The CDR3 reads CATSRDRGQGEGGYTF. In DNA form, the CDR3 reads TGTGCCACCAGCAGAGATCGCGGACAGGGCGAGGGCGGCTACACCTTC. The chain carries TRBV15 and TRBJ1-2; 8 nucleotides agree with TRBD1. With V trimmed by 0 bases and J by 8 bases, 11 bases remained unmatched. Germline-derived CDR1 and CDR2 are LNHNV and YYDKDF (reference sequence). The CDR3 is 16 amino acids.

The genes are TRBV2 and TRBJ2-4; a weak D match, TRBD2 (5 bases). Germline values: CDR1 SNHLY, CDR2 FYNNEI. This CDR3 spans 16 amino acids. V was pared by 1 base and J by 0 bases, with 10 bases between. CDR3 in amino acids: CASSEGTLLAKNIQYF. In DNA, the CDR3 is TGTGCCAGCAGTGAAGGGACTCTCCTAGCCAAAAACATTCAGTACTTC.

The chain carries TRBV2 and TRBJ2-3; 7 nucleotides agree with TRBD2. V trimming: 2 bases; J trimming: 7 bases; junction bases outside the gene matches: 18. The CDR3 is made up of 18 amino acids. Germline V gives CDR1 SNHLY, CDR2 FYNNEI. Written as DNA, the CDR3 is TGTGCCAGCAGTGAATTTGTTTTCATAGCGGGTTTGGCGAATACGCAGTATTTT. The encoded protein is CASSEFVFIAGLANTQYF. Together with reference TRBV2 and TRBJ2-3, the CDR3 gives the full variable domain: EPEVTQTPSHQVTQMGQEVILRCVPISNHLYFYWYRQILGQKVEFLVSFYNNEISEKSEIFDDQFSVERPDGSNFTLKIRSTKLEDSAMYFCASSEFVFIAGLANTQYFGPGTRLTVL.

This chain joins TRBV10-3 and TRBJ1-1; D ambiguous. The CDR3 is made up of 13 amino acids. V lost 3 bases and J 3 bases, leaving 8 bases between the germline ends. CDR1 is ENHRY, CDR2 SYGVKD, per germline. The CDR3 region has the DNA TGTGCCATCAGTGACTCCAGATACACTGAAGCTTTCTTT. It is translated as CAISDSRYTEAFF.

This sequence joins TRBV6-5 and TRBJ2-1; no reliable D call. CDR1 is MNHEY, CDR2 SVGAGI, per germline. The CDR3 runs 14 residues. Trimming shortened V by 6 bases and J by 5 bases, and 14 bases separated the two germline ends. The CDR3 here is CASSQSYRDNEQFF. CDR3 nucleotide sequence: TGTGCCAGCAGCCAAAGTTACAGAGACAATGAGCAGTTCTTC.

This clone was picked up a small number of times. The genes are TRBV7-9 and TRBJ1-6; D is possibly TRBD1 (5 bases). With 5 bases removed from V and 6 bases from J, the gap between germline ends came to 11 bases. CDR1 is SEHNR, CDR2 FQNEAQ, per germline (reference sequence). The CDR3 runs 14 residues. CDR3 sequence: CASSADSANSPLHF. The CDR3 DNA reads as TGTGCCAGCAGCGCTGACAGTGCTAATTCACCCCTCCACTTT.

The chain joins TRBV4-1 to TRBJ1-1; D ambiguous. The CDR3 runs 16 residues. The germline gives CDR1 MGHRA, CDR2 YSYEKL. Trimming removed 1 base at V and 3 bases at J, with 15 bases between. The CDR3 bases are TGCGCCAGCAGCCAAGGAAGTTCGGGAGGCGACACTGAAGCTTTCTTT. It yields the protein CASSQGSSGGDTEAFF.

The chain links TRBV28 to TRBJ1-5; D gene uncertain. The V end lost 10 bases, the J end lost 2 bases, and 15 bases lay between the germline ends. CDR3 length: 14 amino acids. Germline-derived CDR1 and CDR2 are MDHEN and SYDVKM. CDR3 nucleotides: TGTGCCACCTCCCTCCGGAGAGGCAATCAGCCCCAGCATTTT. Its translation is CATSLRRGNQPQHF. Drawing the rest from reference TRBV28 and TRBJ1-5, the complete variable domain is DVKVTQSSRYLVKRTGEKVFLECVQDMDHENMFWYRQDPGLGLRLIYFSYDVKMKEKGDIPEGYSVSREKKERFSLILESASTNQTSMYLCATSLRRGNQPQHFGDGTRLSIL.

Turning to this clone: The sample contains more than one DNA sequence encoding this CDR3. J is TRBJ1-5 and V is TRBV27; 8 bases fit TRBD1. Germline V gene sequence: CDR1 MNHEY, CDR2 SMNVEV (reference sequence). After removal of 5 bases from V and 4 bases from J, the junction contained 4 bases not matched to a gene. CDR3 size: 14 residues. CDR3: CASSLNRGNQPQHF. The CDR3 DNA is TGTGCCAGCAGTCTGAACAGGGGGAATCAGCCCCAGCATTTT.

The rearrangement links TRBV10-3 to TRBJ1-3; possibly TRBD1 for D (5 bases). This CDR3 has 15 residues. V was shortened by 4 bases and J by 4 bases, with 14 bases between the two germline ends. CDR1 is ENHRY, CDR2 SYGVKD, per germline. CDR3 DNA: TGTGCCATCAGTGGGACCACAGGAGCAGGAAACACCATATATTTT. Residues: CAISGTTGAGNTIYF.

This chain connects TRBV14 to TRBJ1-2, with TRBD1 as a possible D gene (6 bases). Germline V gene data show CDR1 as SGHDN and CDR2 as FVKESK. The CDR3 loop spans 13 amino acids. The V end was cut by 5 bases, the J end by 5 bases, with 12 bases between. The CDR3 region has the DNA TGTGCCAGCAGCGTGACAGGACAGTATGGCTACACCTTC. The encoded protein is CASSVTGQYGYTF. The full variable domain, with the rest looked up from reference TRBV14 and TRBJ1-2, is EAGVTQFPSHSVIEKGQTVTLRCDPISGHDNLYWYRRVMGKEIKFLLHFVKESKQDESGMPNNRFLAERTGGTYSTLKVQPAELEDSGVYFCASSVTGQYGYTFGSGTRLTVV.

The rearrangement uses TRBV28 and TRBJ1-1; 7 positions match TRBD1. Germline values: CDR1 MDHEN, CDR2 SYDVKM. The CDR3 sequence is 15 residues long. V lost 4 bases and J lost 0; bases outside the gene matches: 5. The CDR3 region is CASSSAGQLNTEAFF. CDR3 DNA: TGTGCCAGCAGTTCCGCGGGACAGCTGAACACTGAAGCTTTCTTT.